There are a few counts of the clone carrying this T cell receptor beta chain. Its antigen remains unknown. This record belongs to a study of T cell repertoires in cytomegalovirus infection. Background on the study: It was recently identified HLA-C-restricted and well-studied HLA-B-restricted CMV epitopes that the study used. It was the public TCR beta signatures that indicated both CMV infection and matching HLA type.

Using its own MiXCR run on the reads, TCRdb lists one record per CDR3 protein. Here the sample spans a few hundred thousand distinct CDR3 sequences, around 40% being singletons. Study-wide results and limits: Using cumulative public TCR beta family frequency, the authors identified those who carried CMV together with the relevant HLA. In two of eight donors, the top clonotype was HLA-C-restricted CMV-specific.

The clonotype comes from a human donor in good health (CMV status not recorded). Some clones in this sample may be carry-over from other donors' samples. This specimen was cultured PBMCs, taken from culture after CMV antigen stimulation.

The CDR3 DNA sequence: TGTGCCATCAGTGAGGGACGGACAGGGAGGGTTATCTCCTACGAGCAGTACTTC. Translating gives CAISEGRTGRVISYEQYF. The chain has TRBV10-3 and TRBJ2-7, with D possibly matching TRBD1 (8 bases). Germline CDR1 and CDR2: ENHRY and SYGVKD. This CDR3 is built from 18 residues. Between the trimmed V and J ends, which lost 2 bases and 0 bases, there was a span of 20 bases.